The present entry profiles one T cell receptor beta chain with its context. Since a much larger clone is just one base distant, this may be a read error. The junction had 7 bases not matched to a gene; V was cut back by 5 bases and J by 5 bases. From germline, CDR1 is DFQATT and CDR2 SNEGSKA (reference sequence). The CDR3 extends over 14 amino acids. This specimen comes from a study of blood T cells in healthy people across ages. Study background: When template switching was applied, about one barcoded beta molecule was captured per two T cells.

Combining a sample-barcoded 5' primer with a J-beta primer mix, a second PCR ran for 7 to 11 cycles. A single record per CDR3 protein comes from TCRdb applying MiXCR to the 5' RACE reads. Among just under 900,000 distinct CDR3 sequences listed, roughly 26% were seen once. Every sample yielded at least 7 million isolated PBMCs. The chain combines TRBV20-1 with TRBJ2-1; 9 nucleotides line up with TRBD2. The TCR comes from a woman of 80 years or more in good health. The sample comprised blood. For the CDR3, the DNA is TGCAGTGCTGGATCCAGCGGGGGGCACAATGAGCAGTTCTTC. This sequence encodes CSAGSSGGHNEQFF.